The subject of this entry is one TCR beta chain. Its antigen remains unidentified. Germline CDR1 reads MDHEN; CDR2 reads SYDVKM. The CDR3 contains 16 residues. Unmatched junction bases numbered 9, after V lost 2 bases and J lost 6 bases. Primers used in a second PCR of roughly 7 to 12 cycles were a sample-barcoded 5' primer and a J-beta primer mix. TCRdb passed the 5' RACE reads through MiXCR, listing each CDR3 protein once. Here the sample spans about 900,000 distinct CDR3 sequences, approximately 59% being singletons. The sample originates from a study of blood T cells in healthy people across ages. Whole-study findings and limits: Naive and antigen-experienced cells were not separated, limiting conclusive comparison.

There were healthy Caucasian individuals from Russia, aged roughly 6 to 90, serving as donors. This receptor was obtained from a man aged 25 to 40 in good health. The sequenced material came from blood. This rearrangement joins TRBV28 to TRBJ2-1; 8 nucleotides agree with TRBD1. The CDR3 spells CASSLEWTGYGNEQFF. The CDR3 nucleotides are TGTGCCAGCAGTTTAGAGTGGACAGGGTATGGCAATGAGCAGTTCTTC.